A single TCR beta chain is shown here with its context. As a fraction of the sample, this clonotype is medium-sized (0.01 to 0.1%). Its antigen specificity is not known. No quality values exist for individual bases; no much larger clone is one base distant. Separate semi-nested PCR amplifications were run for the TCRalpha and TCRbeta libraries, using Advantage 2 and reverse primers located in the TRAC or TRBC constant regions. The amount of total RNA going into first-strand cDNA synthesis ranged between 3.5 and 500 ng. TCR cDNA libraries were made by 5'-RACE with the SMARTer PCR cDNA Synthesis kit, using a poly-dT primer for first-strand synthesis. Semi-nested constant-region reverse primers carried 5-nucleotide sample-specific barcodes, and products were cleaned with the Zymo DNA Clean and Concentrator-5 kit. As many as ten barcoded samples were combined into a pool, ligated to Illumina adaptors, and sequenced on an Illumina MiSeq as 2 x 150 bp paired-end reads. Under the source paper's analysis protocol: After demultiplexing, reads were aligned with BLAT to a custom library containing all human TRAV, TRAJ, TRBV, TRBD and TRBJ combinations from IMGT. The best BLAT hits were picked using pslCDnaFilter (-maxAligns=1, -ignoreIntrons), and custom Perl scripts were used to calculate clonotype frequencies. The public reads were reprocessed in TCRdb via fastp at Q25 and MiXCR, keeping in-frame beta chains. Rows with a matching CDR3 protein are joined into one entry that keeps the most common DNA and genes. TCRdb, rather than the study authors, made the V and J calls. Across this sample there are fewer than 9,000 distinct CDR3 sequences, with around 19% seen only once. The ten largest clones represent under 1.5% of the sample.

These data come from a study of T cells generated in artificial thymic organoids (dated by TCRdb to the late 2010s). At the level of the whole study: In some experiments, thymic T cells were further FACS-purified to deplete CD4 immature single positive or double positive precursors. The TCR alpha and beta CDR3 repertoires of CD8 single positive T cells derived from in vitro artificial thymic organoids were compared with those of thymic and peripheral blood naive CD8 T cells. The repertoire sequencing data shown were described as representative of three independent experiments. Summary of the overall study and its limitations: The TCR clonotype diversity of organoid-derived CD8 single positive T cells was physiological and comparable to that of naive CD8 T cells from thymus and blood.

The trim is 2 bases for V and 1 base for J, with a gap of 14 bases between the germline ends. The CDR3, cysteine through phenylalanine, is 15 amino acids long. Of all the DNA, just the CDR3 is kept, 45 bases in frame from base 1. Taken from the germline V gene (reference sequence), the CDR1 and CDR2 loops are DFQATT and SNEGSKA. Primary CD8+ T cells were enriched with magnetic beads using the Miltenyi CD8+ T cell Isolation Kit. Before RNA extraction, CD3+TCRalphabeta+CD8 single positive T cells from both organoids and thymus were sorted by FACS. For each sample, the RNeasy Micro kit was used to purify total RNA from around 40,000 to 200,000 sorted cells, and RNA quality was checked on an Agilent RNA 6000 Nano chip. Thymic fragments were dissected, disrupted by pipetting and filtered through a 70 um strainer so that thymocytes were released.

The sequenced material came from naive CD8+ T cells from the thymus. In the paper's terms, the cell subset or site label means: CD3+TCRalphabeta+CD8SP T cells; for blood, CD45RO-CCR7+ naive CD8+ T cells. This TCR came from a human donor who gave cord blood stem cells for thymic organoid culture, a cardiac surgery patient who gave postnatal thymus, or a blood donor (not recorded which). The chain is made from TRBV20-1 and TRBJ2-5, with no confident D gene call. The nucleotides are TGCAGTGCTAGAAGGGTGGTGAGAGTCCAAGAGACCCAGTACTTC. This yields the protein CSARRVVRVQETQYF.